What follows are 19 T cell receptor beta chains derived from one specimen sequenced in a study of metastatic and nonmetastatic thyroid tumors. From the PCR reads, TCRdb re-called clones with MiXCR. The table has tens of thousands of clones, roughly 26% seen once. All patients were untreated before thyroid surgery. Sequenced input: blood. The receptor source for this set is a female donor with papillary thyroid cancer or a benign thyroid nodule (not recorded which). Some clones in this sample may be carry-over from other donors' samples.

As regards this clone: A much larger clone differs by one base, so this may be a read error. V and J are TRBV4-1 and TRBJ2-1, with TRBD2 identical over 7 bases. Germline V lookup: CDR1 MGHRA, CDR2 YSYEKL. The CDR3 has 17 amino acids. CDR3 sequence reads: CDSSHVLAGPPYNGQFF. CDR3 sequence (DNA): TGCGACAGCAGCCACGTCTTAGCGGGTCCCCCCTACAATGGGCAGTTCTTC.

CDR3 in amino acids: CASTKQDSYEQYF. CDR3 nucleotide sequence: TGTGCCAGCACCAAACAAGATTCCTACGAGCAGTACTTC. The V and J genes are TRBV28 and TRBJ2-7, with D uncertain. This CDR3 spans 13 amino acids. The germline gives CDR1 MDHEN, CDR2 SYDVKM. The V gene lost 7 bases and the J gene lost 1 base, with 11 bases spanning the gap.

This clone was seen only a few times. The chain couples TRBV28 to TRBJ1-1, with 8 positions matching TRBD1. The V gene end was trimmed by 4 bases and the J gene end by 10 bases; junction bases not matched to a gene: 5. CDR1 and CDR2 (germline): MDHEN, SYDVKM. The CDR3 length is 12 residues. CDR3 bases: TGTGCCAGCAGTTCTATAGACAGGGGAGCTTTCTTT. It yields the protein CASSSIDRGAFF.

This clone was seen at least ten times. J is TRBJ2-5 and V is TRBV14, with D perhaps TRBD2 (5 bases). The V gene lost 6 bases and the J gene lost 5 bases, with 13 bases spanning the gap. The germline CDR1 and CDR2 sequences are SGHDN and FVKESK. The CDR3 is 13 amino acids. CDR3 sequence: CASSTGRAETQYF. CDR3 coding DNA: TGTGCCAGCAGTACGGGGAGAGCGGAGACCCAGTACTTC. Together with reference TRBV14 and TRBJ2-5, the CDR3 gives the full variable domain: EAGVTQFPSHSVIEKGQTVTLRCDPISGHDNLYWYRRVMGKEIKFLLHFVKESKQDESGMPNNRFLAERTGGTYSTLKVQPAELEDSGVYFCASSTGRAETQYFGPGTRLLVL.

This clone appeared many times. This chain connects TRBV11-3 to TRBJ1-1, with D unresolved. The CDR3 covers 13 residues. Trimming left V 2 bases short and J 1 base short, with 5 bases between. CDR1 is SGHNT, CDR2 YENEEA, per germline. This CDR3 reads CASSLQRNTEAFF. In DNA, the CDR3 is TGTGCCAGCAGCTTACAGAGGAACACTGAAGCTTTCTTT.

Worth noting for this clone: Different DNA sequences within this sample yield the same CDR3. V is TRBV7-3 and J is TRBJ2-1; unclear D gene. The CDR3 contains 15 residues. V lost 2 bases to trimming and J lost 7 bases, with 15 bases between them. Germline V lookup: CDR1 SGHTA, CDR2 FQGTGA. The CDR3 bases are TGTGCCAGCAGCTTACTAAGTGGTGGTTCAAATGAGCAGTTCTTC. Translated, it gives CASSLLSGGSNEQFF.

This rearrangement joins TRBV20-1 to TRBJ2-7; the D is unclear. CDR1 is DFQATT, CDR2 SNEGSKA, per germline (reference sequence). V was clipped by 4 bases and J by 7 bases, with 20 bases between them. This CDR3 comprises 14 residues. The CDR3 protein is CSANLAHLRWEQYF. CDR3 in DNA: TGCAGTGCTAATTTGGCACACCTCCGATGGGAGCAGTACTTC.

This clone was observed a few times. V usage is TRBV27 and J usage is TRBJ1-1, with 11 positions matching TRBD1. The V gene end was trimmed by 5 bases and the J gene end by 8 bases; junction bases not matched to a gene: 10. The germline CDR1 and CDR2 sequences are MNHEY and SMNVEV (reference sequence). This CDR3 is built from 15 residues. The CDR3 loop is CASSGPGQGAREAFF. The DNA of the CDR3 is TGTGCCAGCAGTGGACCAGGACAGGGGGCTAGGGAAGCTTTCTTT.

Turning to this clone: This may be a read error: a much more frequent sequence differs by one nucleotide. Other DNA sequences in this specimen translate into the identical CDR3. This rearrangement joins TRBV30 to TRBJ2-1; D is uncertain. Trimming pared 2 bases from V and 9 bases from J, leaving 11 bases between. The CDR3 runs to 12 residues. Germline CDR1 GTSNPN, CDR2 SVGIG (reference sequence). In nucleotides, the CDR3 is TGTGCCTGGAGTCTGACCGCTTCTGAGCAGTTCTTC. Its protein is CAWSLTASEQFF.

By frequency in the sample, this clone is medium-sized. The chain carries TRBV5-1 and TRBJ1-2; D gene uncertain. The CDR3 is 12 residues long. Trimming left V 1 base short and J 8 bases short, with 9 bases between. Germline values: CDR1 SGHRS, CDR2 YFSETQ. CDR3 bases: TGCGCCAGCAGCTTGTCCTCTGTGGGCTACACCTTC. Translating gives CASSLSSVGYTF.

This clone was seen many times. The rearrangement uses TRBV29-1 and TRBJ1-2; D is possibly TRBD1 (5 bases). This CDR3 is built from 13 residues. The V end lost 5 bases, the J end lost 2 bases, and 12 bases lay between the germline ends. From germline, CDR1 is SQVTM and CDR2 ANQGSEA. The CDR3 DNA reads as TGCAGCGTTAACCCGGGACCGAACTATGGCTACACCTTC. Residues: CSVNPGPNYGYTF.

This clone was seen at least ten times. The chain combines TRBV20-1 with TRBJ1-4; D is uncertain. CDR1 is DFQATT and CDR2 is SNEGSKA in the germline V gene (reference sequence). Trimming took off 3 bases at V and 6 bases at J, with 11 bases between the two ends. The length of the CDR3 is 13 residues. The CDR3 bases are TGCAGTGCTAGGTCAGGAGGCGATGAAAAACTGTTTTTT. Protein product: CSARSGGDEKLFF.

This clone occurred many times. V gene TRBV10-3 combines with J gene TRBJ2-7; D might be TRBD2 (6 bases). Germline CDR1 is ENHRY and CDR2 is SYGVKD. This CDR3 is 16 amino acids long. Trimming removed 6 bases from V and 2 bases from J, with 20 bases in between. The CDR3 protein is CAISDTGGPIPYEQYV. CDR3 sequence (DNA): TGTGCCATCAGCGATACCGGAGGGCCGATACCCTACGAGCAGTACGTC.

By share of the sample, this clone is medium-sized. The gene calls are TRBV20-1 and TRBJ1-5, with D maybe TRBD1 (5 bases). Trimming took off 3 bases at V and 0 bases at J, with 12 bases between the two ends. Germline assignment: CDR1 DFQATT and CDR2 SNEGSKA (reference sequence). There are 15 residues in the CDR3. As DNA, the CDR3 is TGCAGTGCTAGCACCGGGACGGTTAGCAATCAGCCCCAGCATTTT. Translation gives CSASTGTVSNQPQHF.

On this clone itself: This may come from a read error, since a much larger clone is one base off. V is TRBV18 and J is TRBJ1-1; D gene ambiguous. CDR3 length equals 12 residues. CDR1 is KGHSH and CDR2 is LQKENI in the germline V gene. The CDR3: CASSPQYTEASF. For the CDR3, the DNA is TGTGCCAGCTCACCACAGTACACTGAAGCTTCCTTT. The variable domain in full, with the rest retrieved from reference TRBV18 and TRBJ1-1, is NAGVMQNPRHLVRRRGQEARLRCSPMKGHSHVYWYRQLPEEGLKFMVYLQKENIIDESGMPKERFSAEFPKEGPSILRIQQVVRGDSAAYFCASSPQYTEASFGQGTRLTVV.

This clone is labeled medium-sized (0.01 to 0.1%). V and J are TRBV6-1 and TRBJ1-1, with TRBD1 as a possible D gene (5 bases). The germline V and J ends were trimmed by 4 bases and 5 bases, with 23 bases remaining between them. The CDR3 consists of 17 residues. The germline CDR1 and CDR2 sequences are MNHNS and SASEGT. The CDR3 bases are TGTGCCAGCAGTGTCTATCGAAGGGGATCAGGGAAAACTGAAGCTTTCTTT. Translated: CASSVYRRGSGKTEAFF.

This chain connects TRBV15 to TRBJ2-3; the match to TRBD1 covers 7 bases. CDR1 and CDR2 from the germline V gene are LNHNV and YYDKDF (reference sequence). The CDR3 is made up of 16 amino acids. V was pared by 2 bases and J by 3 bases, with 8 bases of the junction left unmatched. The CDR3 region is CATSRIQGLGTDTQYF. DNA for the CDR3: TGTGCCACCAGCAGAATACAGGGGTTGGGGACAGATACGCAGTATTTT.

This chain connects TRBV3-1 to TRBJ1-5; 9 nucleotides agree with TRBD1. Germline V gene sequence: CDR1 LGHDT, CDR2 YNNKEL (reference sequence). This CDR3 has 15 amino acids. J lost 3 bases, V lost 6 bases, and 6 bases had no gene match. The CDR3 is CASSPGTGNNQPQHF. CDR3 bases: TGTGCCAGCAGTCCGGGGACAGGGAACAATCAGCCCCAGCATTTT.

This clone is medium-sized by share. V and J are TRBV19 and TRBJ2-1; perhaps TRBD1 as D (6 bases). The CDR3 contains 11 residues. Germline loops: CDR1 LNHDA, CDR2 SQIVND (reference sequence). V lost 8 bases and J lost 6, with 8 bases in between. Written as DNA, the CDR3 is TGTGCCAGTGCAGGGGTCAATGAGCAGTTCTTC. This gives the protein CASAGVNEQFF.